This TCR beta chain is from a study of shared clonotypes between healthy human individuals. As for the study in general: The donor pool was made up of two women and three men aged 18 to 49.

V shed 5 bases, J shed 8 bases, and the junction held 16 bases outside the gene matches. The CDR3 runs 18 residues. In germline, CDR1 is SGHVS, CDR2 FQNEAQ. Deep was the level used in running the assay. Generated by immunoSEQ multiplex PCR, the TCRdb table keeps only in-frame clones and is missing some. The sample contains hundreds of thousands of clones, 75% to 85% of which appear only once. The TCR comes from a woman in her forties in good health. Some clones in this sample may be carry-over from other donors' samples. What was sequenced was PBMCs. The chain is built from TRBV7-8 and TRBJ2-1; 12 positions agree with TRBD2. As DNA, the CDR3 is TGTGCCAGCAGCCCAGGGACAGGGGAACTAGCGGGAGGCTATGAGCAGTTCTTC. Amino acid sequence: CASSPGTGELAGGYEQFF.